This T cell receptor (beta chain) originates from a study of shared clonotypes between healthy human individuals. Notes on the study in general: The study found lower generation probabilities in non-shared clonotypes than in those shared by all four donors.

The ends were cut back, 5 bases at V and 7 bases at J, with 15 bases in the middle. This CDR3 is 14 amino acids long. Germline V gene sequence: CDR1 MDHEN, CDR2 SYDVKM. Sequencing used immunoSEQ multiplex PCR; TCRdb keeps in-frame clones, though not all of them. Here the sample spans fewer than 350,000 clones, around 86% being singletons. A remark on this clone: Its antigen is unknown.

The rearrangement links TRBV28 to TRBJ1-5; TRBD1 might be the D (6 bases). This clonotype was obtained from a man between 18 and 35 years old in good health. Input material: memory CD8+ T cells sorted from blood. Regarding subset: CD45RO+ cells pooled with CCR7-negative TemRA cells. CDR3 bases: TGTGCCAGCAGTGTAGGGGGGCTGGGGCAGCCCCAGCATTTT. This translates into CASSVGGLGQPQHF.